Reported below is one T cell receptor beta chain. The antigen remains undetermined. TCRdb's copy holds only in-frame clones and misses some; the assay was immunoSEQ multiplex PCR. Of 9,500 to 15,000 clones listed, roughly 80% are singletons. The data were obtained in a study of radiotherapy plus CTLA-4 blockade in lung cancer. Points from the study as a whole: The study found tumor-derived TCR clones expanded in blood after radiotherapy plus ipilimumab.

Trimming cost V 2 bases and J 6 bases, with 14 bases left between them. Germline CDR1 reads MNHNY; CDR2 reads SVGAGI (reference sequence). This CDR3 comprises 15 residues. The input for sequencing was peripheral blood, taken from a patient treated with radiotherapy plus ipilimumab. The rearrangement links TRBV6-6 to TRBJ1-5; tentatively, D is TRBD1 (5 bases). The receptor was derived from a human donor with non-small cell lung cancer that progressed on radiotherapy plus ipilimumab. This CDR3 reads CASSYPREKGQPQHF. CDR3 bases: TGTGCCAGCAGTTACCCCAGGGAGAAAGGTCAGCCCCAGCATTTT.